These 15 T cell receptor beta chains were all obtained from the same sample, sequenced in a study of shared clonotypes between healthy human individuals (dated by TCRdb to 2020 to 2022). The library was obtained by the immunoSEQ multiplex PCR assay. Sourced from immuneACCESS, this table was stored by TCRdb with only in-frame sequences that have V and J called. A share of the clones is absent; for the studies checked, an unresolved V gene accounts for under half, and the remainder has no known explanation. The sample table holds under 120,000 clones, of which roughly 66% were seen once. The ten largest clones represent over 20% of the sample. Sequenced material: memory CD8+ T cells sorted from blood. Taken with the paper, the label for cell subset or site translates to: CD45RO+ cells pooled with CCR7-negative TemRA cells. The receptors here all came from a woman aged 25 to 39 in good health.

The gene calls are TRBV28 and TRBJ1-5; D gene uncertain. V lost 4 bases and J 2 bases, leaving 27 bases between the germline ends. The germline CDR1 and CDR2 sequences are MDHEN and SYDVKM. This CDR3 region has 20 residues. The CDR3 nucleotides read TGTGCCAGCAGTTCCCAGCACTTTCCAAGGGAGCGATGGGGCAATCAGCCCCAGCATTTT. Its translation is CASSSQHFPRERWGNQPQHF. Based on the CDR3 plus reference TRBV28 and TRBJ1-5, the full variable domain is DVKVTQSSRYLVKRTGEKVFLECVQDMDHENMFWYRQDPGLGLRLIYFSYDVKMKEKGDIPEGYSVSREKKERFSLILESASTNQTSMYLCASSSQHFPRERWGNQPQHFGDGTRLSIL.

This chain links TRBV11-2 with TRBJ2-1; D uncertain. Germline CDR1 reads SGHAT; CDR2 reads FQNNGV. V gave up 0 bases and J gave up 6 bases, with 12 bases separating them. The CDR3 totals 15 residues. The CDR3 region is CASSLEGTLRNEQFF. In DNA form, the CDR3 reads TGTGCCAGCAGCTTAGAAGGAACCCTCCGCAATGAGCAGTTCTTC.

The chain employs TRBV29-1 and TRBJ1-4; perhaps TRBD1 as D (5 bases). Germline-derived CDR1 and CDR2 are SQVTM and ANQGSEA. The CDR3 spans 13 residues. V lost 7 bases to trimming and J lost 4 bases, with 13 bases between them. For the CDR3, the DNA is TGCAGCGCAAACGGGGCCCATAATGAAAAACTGTTTTTT. Translating it yields CSANGAHNEKLFF.

This clone was counted many times. The DNA for the CDR3 is TGTGCCAGCAGTGACGAGACAGGGGGTTTCGGGATCTACGAGCAGTACTTC. This gives the protein CASSDETGGFGIYEQYF. The chain carries TRBV6-1 and TRBJ2-7, with 9 bases lining up with TRBD1. There are 17 residues in the CDR3. With 3 bases clipped from V and 3 bases from J, the junction kept 12 bases outside the gene matches. From germline, CDR1 is MNHNS and CDR2 SASEGT.

The rearrangement links TRBV15 to TRBJ1-4; 9 bases match TRBD1. The CDR3 contains 19 residues. Germline V CDR1 and CDR2: LNHNV, YYDKDF (reference sequence). V gave up 1 base and J gave up 3 bases; unmatched junction bases: 12. The CDR3 sequence is CATSRVEMGTGFSNEKLFF. CDR3 in DNA: TGTGCCACCAGCAGAGTGGAAATGGGGACAGGGTTTTCTAATGAAAAACTGTTTTTT.

The chain employs TRBV5-6 and TRBJ2-2; D is undetermined. The ends were cut back, 3 bases at V and 8 bases at J, with 17 bases in the middle. Germline assignment: CDR1 SGHDT and CDR2 YYEEEE. CDR3 length: 15 amino acids. DNA for the CDR3: TGTGCCAGCAGCTCTTTAGCTCCCCTATCTGGGGAGCTGTTTTTT. This encodes CASSSLAPLSGELFF.

V usage is TRBV5-8 and J usage is TRBJ2-1; 9 bases line up with TRBD2. Germline V lookup: CDR1 SGHTS, CDR2 YDEGEE. The CDR3 is 17 amino acids. V lost 9 bases, J lost 6 bases, and 19 bases stayed unmatched. The CDR3 region has the DNA TGTGCCACCCCCAGGGTTGCGGGAGGGGGAGTCTTCAATGAGCAGTTCTTC. The encoded protein is CATPRVAGGGVFNEQFF.

This chain uses TRBV6-7 with TRBJ2-1; no definite D call. TRBV6-7 is an ORF, and what it does is uncertain. V was clipped by 2 bases and J by 6 bases, with 20 bases between them. This CDR3 contains 17 residues. CDR3 sequence: CASSYPRIWIFLNEQFF. In DNA, the CDR3 is TGTGCCAGCAGTTACCCTCGAATCTGGATATTCCTCAATGAGCAGTTCTTC.

With respect to this clone: Other DNA sequences in the sample encode the same CDR3. V gene TRBV5-1 combines with J gene TRBJ2-3, with D maybe TRBD1 (6 bases). Germline-derived CDR1 and CDR2 are SGHRS and YFSETQ. With 0 bases removed from V and 3 bases from J, the gap between germline ends came to 11 bases. The CDR3 totals 15 residues. The CDR3 protein is CASSLAGQTTDTQYF. Written as DNA, the CDR3 is TGCGCCAGCAGCTTGGCGGGACAAACAACAGATACGCAGTATTTT.

The chain joins TRBV30 to TRBJ2-2, with no clear D. This CDR3 has 13 amino acids. The V and J ends lost 0 bases and 5 bases respectively, with 7 bases between them. Per the germline V gene, CDR1 is GTSNPN and CDR2 is SVGIG (reference sequence). The CDR3 coding sequence is TGTGCCTGGAGTGTAATGTGGACCGGGGAGCTGTTTTTT. This sequence encodes CAWSVMWTGELFF.

In its sample, this clone was seen many times. CDR3 sequence (DNA): TGTGCCAGCAGCTTGGAGCCCCATCAGCCCCAGCATTTT. Amino acid sequence: CASSLEPHQPQHF. The genes are TRBV5-5 and TRBJ1-5; D gene ambiguous. The germline CDR1 and CDR2 sequences are SGHKS and YYEKEE (reference sequence). This CDR3 has 13 amino acids. Between the trimmed V and J ends, which lost 0 bases and 5 bases, there was a span of 6 bases. The full variable domain, completed using reference TRBV5-5 and TRBJ1-5, is DAGVTQSPTHLIKTRGQQVTLRCSPISGHKSVSWYQQVLGQGPQFIFQYYEKEERGRGNFPDRFSARQFPNYSSELNVNALLLGDSALYLCASSLEPHQPQHFGDGTRLSIL.

The chain is built from TRBV13 and TRBJ2-7; weak D call: TRBD1 (5 bases). The V gene lost 6 bases and the J gene lost 4 bases, with 10 bases spanning the gap. There are 12 residues in the CDR3. CDR1 is PRHDT, CDR2 FYEKMQ, per germline (reference sequence). CDR3 sequence reads: CASRSTAYEQYF. In DNA, the CDR3 is TGTGCCAGCAGATCGACAGCGTACGAGCAGTACTTC. The entire variable domain, with the rest obtained from reference TRBV13 and TRBJ2-7, is as follows: AAGVIQSPRHLIKEKRETATLKCYPIPRHDTVYWYQQGPGQDPQFLISFYEKMQSDKGSIPDRFSAQQFSDYHSELNMSSLELGDSALYFCASRSTAYEQYFGPGTRLTVT.

The chain employs TRBV18 and TRBJ2-6; TRBD1 aligns across 7 bases. The V and J ends lost 4 bases and 2 bases, in that order; junction bases with no gene match: 8. CDR3 length: 17 residues. In germline, CDR1 is KGHSH, CDR2 LQKENI. This chain's CDR3 is CASSLGTVPPGANVLTF. The CDR3 DNA sequence: TGTGCCAGCTCACTCGGGACAGTCCCCCCTGGGGCCAACGTCCTGACTTTC.

Remarks on this clone: At the DNA level, this CDR3 is encoded by other sequences in the same sample as well. This chain joins TRBV30 and TRBJ1-1; D not certain. The CDR3 is made up of 11 amino acids. Trimming took 0 bases from V and 8 from J, leaving 7 bases between them. Germline V CDR1 and CDR2: GTSNPN, SVGIG (reference sequence). As DNA, the CDR3 is TGTGCCTGGAGTGTACTACAGGAAGCTTTCTTT. Translation gives CAWSVLQEAFF.

The V and J genes are TRBV5-1 and TRBJ2-7; no reliable D call. CDR1 and CDR2 (germline): SGHRS, YFSETQ. Between the trimmed V and J ends, which lost 0 bases and 3 bases, there was a span of 10 bases. CDR3 size: 14 residues. The CDR3 protein is CASSLVPGFYEQYF. As DNA, the CDR3 is TGCGCCAGCAGCTTGGTCCCCGGTTTCTACGAGCAGTACTTC.